The entry below describes one T cell receptor beta chain. Its antigen remains unidentified. This entry comes from a study of glioma-infiltrating T cells after dendritic cell vaccination. About the study: Dendritic cell vaccine was injected intradermally three times, biweekly. Regarding the study as a whole: The cohort had few patients with full blood and tumor sets.

Germline V gene lookup returns CDR1 MGHDK and CDR2 SYGVNS. V lost 7 bases and J 0 bases, leaving 13 bases between the germline ends. This CDR3 comprises 16 residues. Libraries were prepared by immunoSEQ multiplex PCR; TCRdb keeps only in-frame clonotypes and omits some of them. Of about 64,000 clones in the sample, 80% to 85% were seen once. The receptor was derived from a human donor with glioblastoma. V and J are TRBV25-1 and TRBJ1-6; unclear D gene. The starting material was blood, obtained before dendritic cell vaccination. In DNA form, the CDR3 reads TGTGCCAGCAAATCTGTAGGGAGCTCCTATAATTCACCCCTCCACTTT. It yields the protein CASKSVGSSYNSPLHF.